The next 24 T cell receptor beta chains were all read from a single sample in a study of T cells in Graves' hyperthyroidism and ophthalmopathy. TCR beta CDR3 region amplification was performed from RNA transcripts. When the TCR CDR3 underwent first-round RT-PCR, the HTBI primer set was used. TCRdb reprocessed the multiplex PCR reads with MiXCR, giving one entry per CDR3 protein. Here the sample spans around 500,000 distinct CDR3 sequences, 13% to 15% being singletons. The specimen was blood. The receptor source for this set is a young woman with Graves' hyperthyroidism.

This clonotype showed up many times. This chain connects TRBV11-3 to TRBJ1-2, with D possibly matching TRBD1 (5 bases). CDR1 is SGHNT, CDR2 YENEEA, per germline. V was shortened by 2 bases and J by 2 bases, with 18 bases between the two germline ends. The CDR3 spans 17 residues. The CDR3 bases are TGTGCCAGCAGCTTAAGAGGGACCATCGAAGCAAACTATGGCTACACCTTC. Its translation is CASSLRGTIEANYGYTF.

This clonotype appeared many times. The chain uses TRBV6-2 or TRBV6-3 and TRBJ2-7; TRBD2 agrees at 11 bases. Trimming removed 2 bases from V and 3 bases from J; junction bases left unmatched: 6. The length of the CDR3 is 16 residues. The germline CDR1 and CDR2 sequences are MNHEY and SVGEGT. CDR3 amino acids: CASSYKGTSGFYEQYV. CDR3 coding DNA: TGTGCCAGCAGTTACAAAGGGACTAGCGGATTCTACGAGCAGTACGTC.

The chain is built from TRBV6-2 or TRBV6-3 and TRBJ1-5; D possibly corresponds to TRBD1 (5 bases). Germline CDR1 is MNHEY and CDR2 is SVGEGT. V was pared by 7 bases and J by 0 bases, with 13 bases between. There are 15 residues in the CDR3. The CDR3, as DNA: TGTGCCAGCATGGGACGAAGAAATAGCAATCAGCCCCAGCATTTT. It encodes CASMGRRNSNQPQHF.

The genes are TRBV6-1 and TRBJ2-1; TRBD2 matches at 11 bases. CDR1 and CDR2 (germline): MNHNS, SASEGT. Germline trimming cut 6 bases from V and 4 bases from J; bases unmatched to any gene: 5. This CDR3 has 15 residues. CDR3 region: CASSMTSGIYNEQFF. DNA for the CDR3: TGTGCCAGCAGCATGACTAGCGGGATTTACAATGAGCAGTTCTTC.

This clonotype was detected ten times or more. The CDR3 DNA follows: TGCAGCGTTGCGCGGGGGGCAATCACAGATACGCAGTATTTT. Translating gives CSVARGAITDTQYF. The chain has TRBV29-1 and TRBJ2-3, with TRBD2 matching 8 bases. Trimming removed 4 bases from V and 2 bases from J; junction bases left unmatched: 5. The CDR3 has 14 residues. The germline V gene encodes CDR1 SQVTM and CDR2 ANQGSEA.

The chain recombines TRBV6-5 with TRBJ2-3; the D call may be TRBD1 or TRBD2 (6 bases each). CDR1 is MNHEY and CDR2 is SVGAGI in the germline V gene. The CDR3 is made up of 15 amino acids. V lost 0 bases and J lost 4, with 11 bases in between. The DNA for the CDR3 is TGTGCCAGCAGTTACTCGATCGGGGGCGCAGATACGCAGTATTTT. Protein sequence: CASSYSIGGADTQYF.

Details on this clonotype: A much larger clone differs by one base, so this may be a read error. The V gene is TRBV5-5, the J gene TRBJ2-3; D call uncertain. The CDR3 covers 14 residues. Looked up from germline, CDR1 is SGHKS and CDR2 is YYEKEE (reference sequence). CDR3 sequence: CVSSRSTSTDTQYF. The DNA for the CDR3 is TGTGTCAGCAGCCGTTCTACTAGCACAGATACGCAGTATTTT. The full variable domain, completed using reference TRBV5-5 and TRBJ2-3, is DAGVTQSPTHLIKTRGQQVTLRCSPISGHKSVSWYQQVLGQGPQFIFQYYEKEERGRGNFPDRFSARQFPNYSSELNVNALLLGDSALYLCVSSRSTSTDTQYFGPGTRLTVL.

The J gene is TRBJ2-1, the V gene TRBV2, with 12 bases lining up with TRBD2. With 9 bases clipped from V and 8 bases from J, the junction kept 11 bases outside the gene matches. The CDR3 is 15 amino acids. The germline CDR1 and CDR2 sequences are SNHLY and FYNNEI. CDR3 in DNA: TGTGCCAGTTGGACTAGCGGGGCCCTAGGCGATGAGCAGTTCTTC. Amino acid sequence: CASWTSGALGDEQFF.

This clonotype was recorded at least ten times. The chain joins TRBV3-1 to TRBJ1-3; no definite D call. The CDR3 sequence is 15 residues long. The germline gives CDR1 LGHDT, CDR2 YNNKEL (reference sequence). The V end lost 0 bases, the J end lost 7 bases, and 13 bases lay between the germline ends. This CDR3 is CASSQDAQSVNTIYF. In DNA, the CDR3 is TGTGCCAGCAGCCAAGATGCCCAAAGCGTGAACACCATATATTTT.

The chain has TRBV30 and TRBJ1-4; 7 bases agree with TRBD1. This CDR3 has 14 amino acids. J gave up 5 bases and V 4 bases, and 7 bases lay outside the gene matches. Germline CDR1 reads GTSNPN; CDR2 reads SVGIG (reference sequence). The CDR3 DNA reads TGTGCCTGGAAAGGGACAGCTACCAATGAAAAACTGTTTTTT. It codes for CAWKGTATNEKLFF.

Ten or more counts support this clonotype. CDR3 sequence (DNA): TGTGCCAGCAGGGCGGCAGCTTATGGAAACACCATATATTTT. Protein product: CASRAAAYGNTIYF. The chain couples TRBV7-9 to TRBJ1-3; no reliable D call. CDR3 size: 14 residues. Trimming took 6 bases from V and 3 from J, leaving 12 bases between them. The germline V gene encodes CDR1 SEHNR and CDR2 FQNEAQ (reference sequence).

This clonotype occurred a few times. The chain recombines TRBV25-1 with TRBJ2-7, with D possibly called TRBD1 or TRBD2 (5 bases each). Trimming pared 2 bases from V and 9 bases from J, leaving 11 bases between. Per the germline V gene, CDR1 is MGHDK and CDR2 is SYGVNS. The CDR3 totals 12 residues. The CDR3 DNA sequence: TGTGCCAGCAGTGAAGGGGACCATGTGCAGTACTTC. Encoded protein: CASSEGDHVQYF.

This clonotype has at least ten counts. CDR3: CASRQGLAETGELFF. The CDR3 DNA reads TGTGCCAGCAGACAGGGACTAGCGGAGACCGGGGAGCTGTTTTTT. This chain links TRBV2 with TRBJ2-2; TRBD2 matches 11 bases. After removal of 6 bases from V and 5 bases from J, the junction contained 5 bases not matched to a gene. Germline assignment: CDR1 SNHLY and CDR2 FYNNEI. The CDR3 contains 15 residues. Looking up the rest from reference TRBV2 and TRBJ2-2 gives the full variable domain: EPEVTQTPSHQVTQMGQEVILRCVPISNHLYFYWYRQILGQKVEFLVSFYNNEISEKSEIFDDQFSVERPDGSNFTLKIRSTKLEDSAMYFCASRQGLAETGELFFGEGSRLTVL.

Worth noting for this clonotype: A read error may account for a junction end that differs from germline. This chain connects TRBV6-2 or TRBV6-3 to TRBJ2-1; D unresolved. Germline CDR1 MNHEY, CDR2 SVGEGT. The CDR3 runs 15 residues. For the CDR3, the DNA is TGTGCCAGCAGTTACGCGGAGCCCCCGAACAATGAGCAGCTCTTC. It codes for CASSYAEPPNNEQLF.

This clonotype was detected many times. The chain links TRBV12-3 or TRBV12-4 to TRBJ1-2; 7 bases are a match to TRBD1. V shed 5 bases, J shed 6 bases, and the junction held 9 bases outside the gene matches. There are 14 residues in the CDR3. The CDR3 region is CASSLPGQINGYTF. The DNA of the CDR3 is TGTGCCAGCAGTCTCCCGGGACAGATCAATGGCTACACCTTC.

This clonotype was detected ten times or more. The chain links TRBV20-1 to TRBJ2-3, with 7 bases matching TRBD2. The CDR3 totals 12 residues. CDR1 DFQATT and CDR2 SNEGSKA come from the germline V gene (reference sequence). V was pared by 6 bases and J by 6 bases, with 6 bases of the junction left unmatched. The CDR3 sequence: CSAPAGRDTQYF. CDR3 nucleotides: TGCAGTGCCCCAGCGGGGCGTGATACGCAGTATTTT.

This clonotype occurred many times. This chain uses TRBV5-8 with TRBJ2-7; D is unresolved. The CDR3 totals 12 residues. Trimming left V 2 bases short and J 5 bases short, with 8 bases between. Per germline, CDR1 SGHTS and CDR2 YDEGEE. CDR3 DNA: TGTGCCAGCAGCTTTACCCTAAACGAGCAGTACGTC. This sequence encodes CASSFTLNEQYV.

In this sample, this clonotype turned up many times. This chain links TRBV2 with TRBJ1-1; D ambiguous. With 5 bases removed from V and 1 base from J, the gap between germline ends came to 14 bases. The germline V gene has CDR1 SNHLY and CDR2 FYNNEI. CDR3 length: 15 residues. The CDR3 sequence: CASSWVLDPNTEAFF. The CDR3 bases are TGTGCCAGCAGTTGGGTTTTGGACCCGAACACTGAAGCTTTCTTT.

Many counts were recorded for this clonotype. This chain uses TRBV7-2 with TRBJ2-1; weak D call: TRBD2 (6 bases). Per germline, CDR1 SGHTA and CDR2 FQGNSA. The CDR3 covers 14 residues. Trimming shortened V by 3 bases and J by 3 bases, and 9 bases separated the two germline ends. The chain's CDR3 is CASSLRGLYNEQFF. The CDR3 DNA sequence: TGTGCCAGCAGCTTGAGGGGACTCTACAATGAGCAGTTCTTC.

This clonotype was observed a few times. The J gene is TRBJ2-1, the V gene TRBV18; 11 nucleotides align to TRBD2. With V trimmed by 4 bases and J by 10 bases, 15 bases remained unmatched. CDR3 length: 17 amino acids. Germline V gene data show CDR1 as KGHSH and CDR2 as LQKENI. CDR3 in DNA: TGTGCCAGCTCACTCCTGGGGACTAGCGGAGGCAAGGGGGAGCAGTTCTTC. It specifies CASSLLGTSGGKGEQFF.

This chain uses TRBV9 with TRBJ2-2, with 8 bases aligning to TRBD2. Trimming removed 3 bases from V and 1 base from J; junction bases left unmatched: 5. This CDR3 comprises 16 residues. Germline V gives CDR1 SGDLS, CDR2 YYNGEE. CDR3 DNA sequence: TGTGCCAGCAGCGCCGGGGGGGCTATGAACACCGGGGAGCTGTTTTTT. Amino acids: CASSAGGAMNTGELFF.

This clonotype was picked up a small number of times. The chain links TRBV3-1 to TRBJ2-7; maybe TRBD1 (6 bases). V lost 4 bases, J lost 4 bases, and 11 bases lay in between. The CDR3 covers 13 residues. Germline CDR1 reads LGHDT; CDR2 reads YNNKEL (reference sequence). CDR3 region: CASSRQGSYEQYF. The CDR3, as DNA: TGTGCCAGCAGCCGGCAGGGGTCGTACGAGCAGTACTTC.

This clonotype was seen at least ten times. The genes are TRBV28 and TRBJ1-3, with D uncertain. Per germline, CDR1 MDHEN and CDR2 SYDVKM. The CDR3 has 13 amino acids. With 10 bases removed from V and 1 base from J, the gap between germline ends came to 11 bases. CDR3 loop: CATKFGSGNTIYF. The CDR3 DNA is TGTGCCACCAAGTTCGGTTCTGGAAACACCATATATTTT.

The genes are TRBV29-1 and TRBJ2-5, with a weak D call TRBD2 (6 bases). The CDR3 has 11 amino acids. V gave up 2 bases and J gave up 5 bases, with 6 bases separating them. Germline values: CDR1 SQVTM, CDR2 ANQGSEA. CDR3 coding DNA: TGCAGCGTTGAACGGGGGGAGACCCAGTACTTC. It is translated as CSVERGETQYF.